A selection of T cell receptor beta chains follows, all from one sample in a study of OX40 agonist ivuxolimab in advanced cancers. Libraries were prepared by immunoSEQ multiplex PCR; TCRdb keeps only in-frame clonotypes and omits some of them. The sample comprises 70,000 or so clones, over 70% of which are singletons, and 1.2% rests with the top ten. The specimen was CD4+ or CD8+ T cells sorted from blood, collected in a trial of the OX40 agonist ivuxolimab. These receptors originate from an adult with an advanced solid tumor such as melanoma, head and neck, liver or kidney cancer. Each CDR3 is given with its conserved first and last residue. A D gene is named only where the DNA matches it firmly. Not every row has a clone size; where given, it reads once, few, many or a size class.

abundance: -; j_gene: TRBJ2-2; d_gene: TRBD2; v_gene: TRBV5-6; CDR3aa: CASSSSSTLRGGVGELFF; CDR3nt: TGTGCCAGCAGCTCAAGCTCGACCCTCCGGGGGGGGGTCGGGGAGCTGTTTTTT
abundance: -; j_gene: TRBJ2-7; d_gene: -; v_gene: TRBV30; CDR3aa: CAWRTGYEQYF; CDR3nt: TGTGCCTGGAGGACCGGCTACGAGCAGTACTTC
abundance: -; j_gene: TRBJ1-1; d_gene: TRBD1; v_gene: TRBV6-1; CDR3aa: CASRGQGAFF; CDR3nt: TGTGCCAGCAGGGGACAGGGGGCTTTCTTT
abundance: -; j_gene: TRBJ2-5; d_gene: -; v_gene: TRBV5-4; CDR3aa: CASSLEGRRETQYF; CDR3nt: TGTGCCAGCAGCTTGGAAGGGAGGAGAGAGACCCAGTACTTC
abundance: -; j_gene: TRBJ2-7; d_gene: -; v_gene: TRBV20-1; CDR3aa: CSARRGYEQYF; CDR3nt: TGCAGTGCTAGAAGGGGGTACGAGCAGTACTTC
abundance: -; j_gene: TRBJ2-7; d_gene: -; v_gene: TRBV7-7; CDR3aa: CASSLVDSSEQYF; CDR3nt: TGTGCCAGCAGCTTAGTTGATTCTTCCGAGCAGTACTTC
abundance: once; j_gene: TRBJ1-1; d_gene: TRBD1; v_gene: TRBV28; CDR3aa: CASSRQGFNTEAFF; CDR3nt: TGTGCCAGCAGTAGACAGGGGTTTAACACTGAAGCTTTCTTT
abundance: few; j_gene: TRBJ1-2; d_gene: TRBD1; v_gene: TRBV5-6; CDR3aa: CASSRKDRSTYYGYTF; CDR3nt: TGTGCCAGCAGCAGGAAGGACAGGTCAACGTACTATGGCTACACCTTC
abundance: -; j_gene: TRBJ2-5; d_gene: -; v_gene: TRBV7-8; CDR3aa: CASSRGGETQYF; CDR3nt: TGTGCCAGCAGTCGGGGTGGGGAGACCCAGTACTTC
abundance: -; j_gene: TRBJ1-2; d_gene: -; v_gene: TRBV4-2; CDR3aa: CASSQKGANYGYTF; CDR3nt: TGTGCCAGCAGCCAAAAGGGGGCTAACTATGGCTACACCTTC
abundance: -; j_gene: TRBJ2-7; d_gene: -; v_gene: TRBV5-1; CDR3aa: CASSFTGRNSYEQYF; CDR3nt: TGCGCCAGCAGCTTTACGGGACGCAACTCCTACGAGCAGTACTTC
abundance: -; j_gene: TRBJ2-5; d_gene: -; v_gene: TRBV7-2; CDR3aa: CASSLGGFVSQETQYF; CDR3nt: TGTGCCAGCAGCTTAGGAGGTTTTGTAAGCCAAGAGACCCAGTACTTC
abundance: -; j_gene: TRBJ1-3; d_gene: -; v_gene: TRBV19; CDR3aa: CASSSAGRYSGNTIYF; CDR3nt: TGTGCCAGTAGTAGTGCAGGCCGATACTCTGGAAACACCATATATTTT
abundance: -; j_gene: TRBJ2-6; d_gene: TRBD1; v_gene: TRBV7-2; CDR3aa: CASKGTVLGFSGANVLTF; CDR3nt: TGTGCCAGCAAAGGGACAGTTTTAGGATTTTCTGGGGCCAACGTCCTGACTTTC
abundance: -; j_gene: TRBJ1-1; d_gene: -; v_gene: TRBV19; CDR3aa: CASSGALGTEAFF; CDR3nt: TGTGCTAGTAGTGGGGCGCTGGGCACTGAAGCTTTCTTT
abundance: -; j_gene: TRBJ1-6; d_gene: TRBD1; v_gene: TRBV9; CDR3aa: CASSTGDNSPLHF; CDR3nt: TGTGCCAGCTCGACAGGGGATAATTCACCCCTCCACTTT
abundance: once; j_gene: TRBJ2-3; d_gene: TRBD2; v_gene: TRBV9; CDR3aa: CASSAPGAGGLFADTQYF; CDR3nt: TGTGCCAGCAGCGCCCCGGGGGCGGGGGGCCTTTTCGCAGATACGCAGTATTTT
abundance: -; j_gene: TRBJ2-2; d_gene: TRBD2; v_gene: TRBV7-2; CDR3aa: CASRQSGGASGELFF; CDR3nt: TGTGCCAGCAGGCAGAGCGGGGGGGCGTCCGGGGAGCTGTTTTTT
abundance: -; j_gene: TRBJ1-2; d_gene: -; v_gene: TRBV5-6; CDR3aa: CASSPPGNYGYTF; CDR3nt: TGTGCCAGCAGCCCACCAGGGAACTATGGCTACACCTTC
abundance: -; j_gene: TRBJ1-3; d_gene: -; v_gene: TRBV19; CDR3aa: CASITPAGNTIYF; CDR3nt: TGTGCCAGTATTACCCCCGCTGGAAACACCATATATTTT
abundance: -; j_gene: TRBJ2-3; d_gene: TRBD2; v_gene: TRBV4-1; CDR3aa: CASSPTPSLAGGADTQYF; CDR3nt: TGCGCCAGCAGCCCCACGCCAAGTCTAGCGGGGGGGGCTGATACGCAGTATTTT
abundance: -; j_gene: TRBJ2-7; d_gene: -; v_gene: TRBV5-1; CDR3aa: CASSLDPGRDEQYF; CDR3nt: TGCGCCAGCAGCTTGGATCCGGGTCGGGACGAGCAGTACTTC
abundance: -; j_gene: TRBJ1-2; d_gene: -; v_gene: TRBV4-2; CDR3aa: CASSRGEQTEIYGYTF; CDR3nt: TGTGCCAGCAGCCGTGGAGAACAGACGGAGATCTATGGCTACACCTTC
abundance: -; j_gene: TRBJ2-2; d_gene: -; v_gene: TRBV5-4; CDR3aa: CASSATKTGELFF; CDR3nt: TGTGCCAGCAGCGCGACTAAGACCGGGGAGCTGTTTTTT
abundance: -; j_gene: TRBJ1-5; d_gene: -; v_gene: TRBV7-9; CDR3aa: CASSKPGHGNQPQHF; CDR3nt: TGTGCCAGCAGCAAACCGGGACATGGGAATCAGCCCCAGCATTTT
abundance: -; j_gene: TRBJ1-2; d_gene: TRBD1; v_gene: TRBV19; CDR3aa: CASRDRGHNYGYTF; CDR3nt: TGTGCCAGTCGGGACAGGGGACACAACTATGGCTACACCTTC
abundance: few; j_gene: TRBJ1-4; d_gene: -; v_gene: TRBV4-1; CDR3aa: CASSQVYPAVNEKLFF; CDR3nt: TGCGCCAGCAGCCAAGTTTATCCGGCAGTTAATGAAAAACTGTTTTTT
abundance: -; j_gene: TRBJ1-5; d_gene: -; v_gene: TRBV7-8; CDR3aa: CASSFGHSNQPQHF; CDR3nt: TGTGCCAGCAGCTTCGGACATAGCAATCAGCCCCAGCATTTT